These 11 T cell receptor beta chains originate from one sample sequenced in a study of blood T cell repertoires in COVID-19. The protocol was immunoSEQ multiplex PCR, while the TCRdb copy is restricted to in-frame clones and leaves out a portion. The repertoire holds more than 150,000 clones, with 75% to 85% as singletons. Sequencing was performed on PBMCs or T cells enriched from blood (not recorded which). The receptors derive from a man between 40 and 49 years old who had recovered from COVID-19.

The CDR3 sequence is CASSLDRTGAVYSPLHF. The CDR3 region has the DNA TGTGCCAGCAGCTTAGACCGGACAGGGGCGGTGTATTCACCCCTCCACTTT. The V call is TRBV11-2, the J call TRBJ1-6, with 9 nucleotides matching TRBD1. CDR3 size: 17 residues. J lost 8 bases, V lost 0 bases, and 8 bases had no gene match. Germline V CDR1 and CDR2: SGHAT, FQNNGV. Together with reference TRBV11-2 and TRBJ1-6, the CDR3 gives the full variable domain: EAGVAQSPRYKIIEKRQSVAFWCNPISGHATLYWYQQILGQGPKLLIQFQNNGVVDDSQLPKDRFSAERLKGVDSTLKIQPAKLEDSAVYLCASSLDRTGAVYSPLHFGNGTRLTVT.

The genes are TRBV3-1 (or the pseudogene TRBV3-2) and TRBJ2-5; 7 nucleotides line up with TRBD1. Germline trimming cut 3 bases from V and 1 base from J; bases unmatched to any gene: 5. This CDR3 has 15 residues. Germline V CDR1 and CDR2: LGHDT, YNNKEL (reference sequence). CDR3 in amino acids: CASSQMTGIQETQYF. The CDR3 region has the DNA TGTGCCAGCAGCCAGATGACAGGGATCCAAGAGACCCAGTACTTC.

The rearrangement links TRBV28 to TRBJ2-7, with 7 bases lining up with TRBD1. Germline CDR1 reads MDHEN; CDR2 reads SYDVKM. This CDR3 spans 14 amino acids. The V and J ends lost 0 bases and 1 base, in that order; junction bases with no gene match: 0. The CDR3 nucleotides are TGTGCCAGCAGTTTATGGGGACAGTCCTACGAGCAGTACGTC. Its translation: CASSLWGQSYEQYV.

This chain's CDR3 is CASSPLLGAGREAFF. The CDR3 DNA is TGTGCCAGCAGCCCACTCCTTGGGGCAGGGCGCGAAGCTTTCTTT. The J gene is TRBJ1-1, the V gene TRBV7-2; perhaps TRBD1 as D (5 bases). Germline CDR1 and CDR2: SGHTA and FQGNSA. The CDR3 sequence is 15 residues long. Trimming left V 5 bases short and J 8 bases short, with 21 bases between.

The J gene is TRBJ2-7, the V gene TRBV24-1; 13 nucleotides align to TRBD2. Per the germline V gene, CDR1 is KGHDR and CDR2 is SFDVKD. The CDR3 loop spans 14 amino acids. The V gene end was trimmed by 5 bases and the J gene end by 7 bases; junction bases not matched to a gene: 4. The CDR3 spells CATSGLAGGGEQYF. The DNA of the CDR3 is TGTGCCACCAGTGGACTAGCGGGAGGTGGTGAGCAGTACTTC.

This chain connects TRBV30 to TRBJ2-3; tentatively, D is TRBD1 (5 bases). CDR3 size: 13 residues. Germline V lookup: CDR1 GTSNPN, CDR2 SVGIG (reference sequence). Deletions cut 0 bases from V and 4 bases from J, with 8 bases between. CDR3 region: CAWSVGAADTQYF. The CDR3 nucleotides read TGTGCCTGGAGTGTAGGGGCCGCAGATACGCAGTATTTT.

This clone was observed a few times. The CDR3 loop is CASSPRGELRQPQHF. The DNA for the CDR3 is TGTGCCAGCAGTCCCCGGGGAGAATTGCGGCAGCCCCAGCATTTT. The V call is TRBV28, the J call TRBJ1-5; D not resolved. Trimming pared 5 bases from V and 7 bases from J, leaving 18 bases between. Germline V gene data show CDR1 as MDHEN and CDR2 as SYDVKM. This CDR3 has 15 amino acids.

The V call is TRBV7-8, the J call TRBJ1-2; TRBD1 aligns across 10 bases. V lost 0 bases and J lost 7; bases outside the gene matches: 5. Germline V lookup: CDR1 SGHVS, CDR2 FQNEAQ. The CDR3 runs to 15 residues. CDR3 sequence reads: CASSLARDRGSGYTF. CDR3 bases: TGTGCCAGCAGCTTAGCCCGGGACAGGGGAAGTGGCTACACCTTC.

CDR3: CASSLLGVGLNQPQHF. The CDR3, as DNA: TGTGCCAGCAGTTTACTTGGGGTGGGGCTGAATCAGCCCCAGCATTTT. The gene calls are TRBV27 and TRBJ1-5; possible D gene TRBD1, 5 bases. The ends were cut back, 2 bases at V and 4 bases at J, with 15 bases in the middle. CDR1 and CDR2 from the germline V gene are MNHEY and SMNVEV (reference sequence). This CDR3 spans 16 amino acids.

J is TRBJ2-1 and V is TRBV6-5, with a possible D match to TRBD2 (6 bases). This CDR3 region has 13 residues. Germline CDR1 and CDR2: MNHEY and SVGAGI. V dropped 4 bases and J dropped 5 bases, with 9 bases sitting between them. The CDR3 reads CASSLLADNEQFF. CDR3 bases: TGTGCCAGCAGTTTACTAGCAGACAATGAGCAGTTCTTC.

The chain couples TRBV7-9 to TRBJ2-1; TRBD2 might be the D (6 bases). The V end was cut by 5 bases, the J end by 8 bases, with 19 bases between. The germline V gene has CDR1 SEHNR and CDR2 FQNEAQ (reference sequence). This CDR3 contains 15 residues. The CDR3 here is CASSQIGGPVDEQFF. The CDR3 DNA is TGTGCCAGCAGCCAAATAGGAGGGCCCGTGGATGAGCAGTTCTTC.